A selection of T cell receptor beta chains follows, all from one sample in a study of CD8 T cells in ankylosing spondylitis. TCRdb fed the 5' RACE reads into MiXCR, producing one record per CDR3 protein. The profile shows roughly 350,000 distinct CDR3 sequences, roughly 8% of them singletons. Sequenced sample: blood, either unsorted or a sorted T cell fraction (not recorded which). The receptors come from a male donor with ankylosing spondylitis. Both conserved end residues are part of each CDR3. Fields, in order: clone size, D gene, J gene, V gene, CDR3 protein, CDR3 DNA. The D gene is left open where the match is weak. The listing skips clone size in some rows; elsewhere it reads once, few, many or a size class.

size: NA; D: TRBD2; J: TRBJ2-1; V: TRBV7-7; CDR3: CASSSSQTSGSYNEQFF; DNA: TGTGCCAGCAGCTCGTCCCAGACTAGCGGATCCTACAATGAGCAGTTCTTC
size: few; D: NA; J: TRBJ2-5; V: TRBV28; CDR3: CASSLQGTETQYF; DNA: TGTGCCAGCAGTTTACAGGGGACGGAGACCCAGTACTTC
size: NA; D: NA; J: TRBJ1-1; V: TRBV6-1; CDR3: CASSNRGWNTEAFF; DNA: TGTGCCAGCAGTAATAGGGGCTGGAACACTGAAGCTTTCTTT
size: many; D: NA; J: TRBJ2-7; V: TRBV5-1; CDR3: CASSGSGVTYEQYF; DNA: TGCGCCAGCAGCGGCTCGGGAGTCACCTACGAGCAGTACTTC
size: few; D: NA; J: TRBJ1-5; V: TRBV6-2/TRBV6-3; CDR3: CASTTNRGNQPQHF; DNA: TGTGCCAGCACCACAAACAGAGGCAATCAGCCCCAGCATTTT
size: NA; D: TRBD1; J: TRBJ2-5; V: TRBV6-2/TRBV6-3; CDR3: CASSSPGGYQETQYF; DNA: TGTGCCAGCAGTTCCCCAGGGGGCTACCAAGAGACCCAGTACTTC
size: few; D: NA; J: TRBJ2-1; V: TRBV20-1; CDR3: CSASWLPGAAYNEQFF; DNA: TGCAGTGCTAGTTGGCTTCCGGGAGCAGCCTACAATGAGCAGTTCTTC
size: few; D: NA; J: TRBJ2-1; V: TRBV20-1; CDR3: CSARSPTGYNEQFF; DNA: TGCAGTGCTAGGTCCCCTACTGGCTACAATGAGCAGTTCTTC
size: many; D: NA; J: TRBJ2-5; V: TRBV29-1; CDR3: CSVAPPRKTQYF; DNA: TGCAGCGTTGCACCCCCGCGGAAGACCCAGTACTTC
size: NA; D: NA; J: TRBJ2-3; V: TRBV11-3; CDR3: CASSVGRDTQYF; DNA: TGTGCCAGCAGCGTAGGGAGGGATACGCAGTATTTT
size: NA; D: TRBD1; J: TRBJ1-5; V: TRBV28; CDR3: CASRGDRGRYQPQHF; DNA: TGTGCCAGCAGGGGGGACAGGGGGAGATATCAGCCCCAGCATTTT
size: NA; D: TRBD2; J: TRBJ2-1; V: TRBV20-1; CDR3: CSARGTSGRENEQFF; DNA: TGCAGTGCTAGGGGGACTAGCGGGAGGGAGAATGAGCAGTTCTTC
size: NA; D: NA; J: TRBJ1-1; V: TRBV6-2/TRBV6-3; CDR3: CASRPTGNPEAFF; DNA: TGTGCCAGCAGGCCAACAGGGAACCCTGAAGCTTTCTTT
size: few; D: NA; J: TRBJ1-1; V: TRBV10-2; CDR3: CASTGGGSTEAFF; DNA: TGCGCCAGCACAGGAGGGGGGAGTACTGAAGCTTTCTTT
size: NA; D: TRBD1; J: TRBJ1-5; V: TRBV27; CDR3: CASSRQGEQGGQPQHF; DNA: TGTGCCAGCAGTAGACAGGGTGAGCAGGGGGGTCAGCCCCAGCATTTT
size: few; D: NA; J: TRBJ1-5; V: TRBV10-3; CDR3: CAISDRQMYQPQHF; DNA: TGTGCCATCAGTGATAGACAGATGTATCAGCCCCAGCATTTT
size: few; D: NA; J: TRBJ1-1; V: TRBV6-2/TRBV6-3; CDR3: CASSANLGNTEAFF; DNA: TGTGCCAGCAGTGCAAATCTAGGGAACACTGAAGCTTTCTTT
size: few; D: NA; J: TRBJ2-7; V: TRBV29-1; CDR3: CSVAFPGQEQYF; DNA: TGCAGCGTTGCTTTTCCGGGTCAGGAGCAGTACTTC
size: NA; D: NA; J: TRBJ2-7; V: TRBV11-3; CDR3: CASSLRGNRDYEQYF; DNA: TGTGCCAGCAGCTTACGCGGAAACAGGGACTACGAGCAGTACTTC
size: NA; D: TRBD1; J: TRBJ2-2; V: TRBV12-3/TRBV12-4; CDR3: CASRPKGTGSTGELFF; DNA: TGTGCCAGCAGACCAAAGGGGACAGGCAGCACCGGGGAGCTGTTTTTT
size: NA; D: NA; J: TRBJ2-3; V: TRBV20-1; CDR3: CSAGQRGSSTDTQYF; DNA: TGCAGTGCTGGCCAACGGGGCTCTAGCACAGATACGCAGTATTTT
size: NA; D: NA; J: TRBJ1-5; V: TRBV2; CDR3: CASSAGRENQPQHF; DNA: TGTGCCAGCAGCGCAGGGAGGGAGAATCAGCCCCAGCATTTT
size: few; D: NA; J: TRBJ2-2; V: TRBV12-3/TRBV12-4; CDR3: CASSSQITGELFF; DNA: TGTGCCAGCAGTTCCCAGATCACCGGGGAGCTGTTTTTT
size: few; D: TRBD1; J: TRBJ2-5; V: TRBV12-3/TRBV12-4; CDR3: CASSLRVDRGPETQYF; DNA: TGTGCCAGCAGTCTCCGAGTTGACAGGGGGCCTGAGACCCAGTACTTC
size: few; D: NA; J: TRBJ2-1; V: TRBV7-9; CDR3: CASLPPGRPNEQFF; DNA: TGTGCCAGCCTGCCCCCGGGGCGCCCCAATGAGCAGTTCTTC
size: few; D: NA; J: TRBJ2-7; V: TRBV5-6; CDR3: CASSVPRAYEQYF; DNA: TGTGCCAGCAGCGTCCCCAGGGCCTACGAGCAGTACTTC
size: few; D: TRBD1; J: TRBJ2-2; V: TRBV20-1; CDR3: CSARPDRGANTGELFF; DNA: TGCAGTGCCCGCCCCGACAGGGGGGCGAACACCGGGGAGCTGTTTTTT
size: many; D: NA; J: TRBJ1-1; V: TRBV6-2/TRBV6-3; CDR3: CASRGGATEAFF; DNA: TGTGCCAGCAGAGGGGGGGCAACTGAAGCTTTCTTT
size: many; D: TRBD2; J: TRBJ2-7; V: TRBV5-1; CDR3: CASGLAGDSYEQYF; DNA: TGCGCCAGCGGACTAGCGGGAGATTCCTACGAGCAGTACTTC
size: few; D: TRBD1; J: TRBJ2-4; V: TRBV7-2; CDR3: CASTPGGQGYENIQYF; DNA: TGTGCCAGCACCCCGGGGGGACAGGGCTACGAAAACATTCAGTACTTC
size: few; D: NA; J: TRBJ2-3; V: TRBV3-1; CDR3: CASSQRGAQFTDTQYF; DNA: TGTGCCAGCAGCCAAAGGGGGGCCCAGTTCACAGATACGCAGTATTTT
size: NA; D: NA; J: TRBJ1-1; V: TRBV6-2/TRBV6-3; CDR3: CASSTGGGLDTEAFF; DNA: TGTGCCAGCAGTACCGGCGGAGGGTTGGACACTGAAGCTTTCTTT
size: NA; D: NA; J: TRBJ2-2; V: TRBV12-3/TRBV12-4; CDR3: CASSLEPGQGWSGELFF; DNA: TGTGCCAGCAGTTTGGAGCCGGGACAAGGGTGGTCCGGGGAGCTGTTTTTT
size: many; D: NA; J: TRBJ2-1; V: TRBV7-9; CDR3: CASSFTGDNEQFF; DNA: TGTGCCAGCAGCTTCACTGGGGACAATGAGCAGTTCTTC
size: NA; D: NA; J: TRBJ1-5; V: TRBV20-1; CDR3: CSARVQVSDQPQHF; DNA: TGCAGTGCTAGAGTTCAGGTCTCGGATCAGCCCCAGCATTTT
size: NA; D: TRBD1; J: TRBJ2-7; V: TRBV29-1; CDR3: CSVEDGPGQGISQYF; DNA: TGCAGCGTTGAAGATGGTCCGGGACAGGGGATCTCGCAGTACTTC
size: NA; D: TRBD1; J: TRBJ2-1; V: TRBV15; CDR3: CATSSRQGGDNEQFF; DNA: TGTGCCACCAGCAGCCGACAGGGGGGAGACAATGAGCAGTTCTTC
size: few; D: NA; J: TRBJ2-5; V: TRBV2; CDR3: CASSLPPETQYF; DNA: TGTGCCAGCAGTCTACCCCCAGAGACCCAGTACTTC
size: few; D: TRBD1; J: TRBJ2-1; V: TRBV7-9; CDR3: CASSHGQGARNEQFF; DNA: TGTGCCAGCAGCCATGGACAGGGGGCGCGTAATGAGCAGTTCTTC
size: NA; D: NA; J: TRBJ2-1; V: TRBV7-3; CDR3: CASSDHRDDEQFF; DNA: TGTGCCAGCAGCGACCACAGGGACGATGAGCAGTTCTTC
size: NA; D: TRBD2; J: TRBJ2-3; V: TRBV20-1; CDR3: CSAGFPGVAGTDTQYF; DNA: TGCAGTGCTGGATTCCCAGGGGTAGCGGGGACTGATACGCAGTATTTT
size: many; D: TRBD2; J: TRBJ2-7; V: TRBV27; CDR3: CASSPGLGVDHEQYF; DNA: TGTGCCAGCAGCCCTGGACTAGGTGTGGACCACGAGCAGTACTTC
size: many; D: NA; J: TRBJ2-5; V: TRBV5-1; CDR3: CASSLDPVVETQYF; DNA: TGCGCCAGCAGCTTGGATCCGGTTGTAGAGACCCAGTACTTC